This T cell receptor beta chain was recorded in a study of blood T cell repertoires in COVID-19. Study background: In each case, the material was cDNA or gDNA derived from T cells, B-cell-depleted T cells, or PBMCs.

Recovered participants had two consecutive negative NP/OP PCR tests, healthcare professional clearance, or symptom resolution. The authors' processing: The assay estimated nucleated cells by amplifying reference gene primers. Profiling relied on immunoSEQ multiplex PCR, and the TCRdb table lists in-frame clones only, not all of them. V and J calls and clone size are given by that table; D and trimming were obtained from the DNA. The sample carries 150,000 or so clones, approximately 83% recorded once. This sequence was found in a man in his fifties or sixties who had recovered from COVID-19. Sequenced sample: PBMCs or T cells enriched from blood (not recorded which).

CDR3 in amino acids: CASMLTGQLPYEQYF. The CDR3 coding sequence is TGTGCCAGCATGCTGACGGGACAGCTTCCCTACGAGCAGTACTTC. The rearrangement joins TRBV5-6 to TRBJ2-7, with 7 bases identical to TRBD1. This CDR3 has 15 amino acids. Per the germline V gene, CDR1 is SGHDT and CDR2 is YYEEEE. V shed 6 bases, J shed 2 bases, and the junction held 11 bases outside the gene matches.